The sequence of this TCR beta chain was determined in a study of PD-1 blockade in mismatch repair-deficient tumors. Study results and caveats: Tumor-resident clones, often undetectable pretreatment in blood, expanded then contracted after pembrolizumab.

In the case of this clone: Its antigen remains unknown.

The data were produced by immunoSEQ multiplex PCR, yet TCRdb's version contains in-frame clones alone and is incomplete. This sample has some 100,000 clones, with 82% found just once. The CDR3 covers 14 residues. V was cut by 3 bases and J by 1 base, with 9 bases left in between. From germline, CDR1 is LNHDA and CDR2 SQIVND (reference sequence). Every patient had mismatch repair deficiency by PCR or immunohistochemistry. TCR sequencing covered a few patients who responded to pembrolizumab. Sequencing used peripheral blood, obtained 36 weeks after starting pembrolizumab. This TCR came from an adult with mismatch repair-deficient cancer. The V call is TRBV19, the J call TRBJ1-1; no definite D call. DNA for the CDR3: TGTGCCAGTAGTATGATCACGGGGAACACTGAAGCTTTCTTT. Translation gives CASSMITGNTEAFF.